This TCR beta chain came from a study of identical twins. Study-wide results and caveats: Out-of-frame TCR alpha sharing in monozygotic twins exceeded recombination model predictions. Twins' excess sharing was less marked for out-of-frame beta sequences.

A remark on this clonotype: Its antigen is unidentified.

Healthy Caucasians, and only they, were the donors. It was template switching that added a universal primer site, and there were unique molecular identifiers on the cDNA. Via MiXCR, TCRdb re-called the 5' RACE reads, giving one row per CDR3 protein. The data contain around 670,000 distinct CDR3 sequences, over 5% of them singletons. The germline V gene has CDR1 MDHEN and CDR2 SYDVKM. The length of the CDR3 is 12 residues. With 7 bases removed from V and 3 bases from J, the gap between germline ends came to 9 bases. The rearrangement joins TRBV28 to TRBJ1-1; D uncertain. The source of this sequence is a man aged 18 to 30 in good health. Source material: naive T cells sorted from blood. The CDR3 loop is CASKIGHTEAFF. In DNA, the CDR3 is TGTGCCAGCAAAATCGGCCACACTGAAGCTTTCTTT.